This paragraph reports one T cell receptor (beta chain). Healthy HIV-negative adults without recent acute infections or vaccinations served as donors. Trimming left V 3 bases short and J 2 bases short, with 14 bases between. The germline V gene has CDR1 SEHNR and CDR2 FQNEAQ (reference sequence). This CDR3 contains 15 residues. The sample belongs to a study of shared clonotypes between healthy human individuals. Data came from immunoSEQ multiplex PCR; TCRdb stores just in-frame clones and leaves some out. The sample carries over 400,000 clones, over 70% recorded once. Sequencing was performed on PBMCs. The origin of this receptor is a middle-aged woman in good health. Some clones in this sample may be carry-over from other donors' samples. The chain has TRBV7-9 and TRBJ2-7; no reliable D call. CDR3 loop: CASSFSGRSAYEQYF. The CDR3 nucleotides read TGTGCCAGCAGCTTCTCCGGGCGCTCGGCCTACGAGCAGTACTTC.